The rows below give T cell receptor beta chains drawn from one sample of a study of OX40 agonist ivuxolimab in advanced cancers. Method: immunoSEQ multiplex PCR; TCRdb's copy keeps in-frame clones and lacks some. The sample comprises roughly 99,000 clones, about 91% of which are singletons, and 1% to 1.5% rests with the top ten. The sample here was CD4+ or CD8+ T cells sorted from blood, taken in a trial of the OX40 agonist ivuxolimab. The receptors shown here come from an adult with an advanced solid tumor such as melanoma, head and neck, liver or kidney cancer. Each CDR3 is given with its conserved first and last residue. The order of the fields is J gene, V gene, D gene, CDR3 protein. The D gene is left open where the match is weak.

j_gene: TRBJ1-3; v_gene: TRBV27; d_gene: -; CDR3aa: CASSLGFSTSGNTIYF
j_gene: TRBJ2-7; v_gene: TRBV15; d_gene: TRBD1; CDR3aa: CATSRERDSSYEQYF
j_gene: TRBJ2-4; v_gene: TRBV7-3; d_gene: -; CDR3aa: CASSPSQGAKNIQYF
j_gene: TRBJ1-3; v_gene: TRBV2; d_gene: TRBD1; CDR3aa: CASSQRGQAGNTIYF
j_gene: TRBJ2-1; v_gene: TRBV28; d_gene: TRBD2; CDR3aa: CASSTVGRSSYNEQFF
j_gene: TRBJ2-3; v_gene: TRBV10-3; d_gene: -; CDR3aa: CAISDFRAGQTDTQYF
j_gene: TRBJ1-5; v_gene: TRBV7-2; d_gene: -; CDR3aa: CASSQFRADGPQHF
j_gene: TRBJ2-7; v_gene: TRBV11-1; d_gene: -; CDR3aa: CASSFKDNSYEQYF
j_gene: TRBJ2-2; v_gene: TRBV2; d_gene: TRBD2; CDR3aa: CASSVRLAGVETGELFF
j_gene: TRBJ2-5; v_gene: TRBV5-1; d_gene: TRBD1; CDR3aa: CASSWGQSRGQETQYF
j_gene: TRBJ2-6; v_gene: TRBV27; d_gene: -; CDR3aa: CASSRFLLSSGANVLTF
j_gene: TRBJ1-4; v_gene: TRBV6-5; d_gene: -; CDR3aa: CASSKGLPGGEKLFF
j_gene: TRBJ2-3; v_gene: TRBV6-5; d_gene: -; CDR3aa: CASSLRNTDTQYF
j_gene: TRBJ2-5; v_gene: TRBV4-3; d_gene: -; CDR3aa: CASSQDRQETQYF
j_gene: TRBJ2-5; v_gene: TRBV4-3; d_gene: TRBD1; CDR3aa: CASSRRDREQETQYF
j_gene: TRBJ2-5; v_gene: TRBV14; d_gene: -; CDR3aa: CASSAEQSGAETQYF
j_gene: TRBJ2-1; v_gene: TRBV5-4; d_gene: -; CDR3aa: CASSLGQNLYNEQFF
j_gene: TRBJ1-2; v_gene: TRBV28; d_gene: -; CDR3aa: CASSPMVYGYTF
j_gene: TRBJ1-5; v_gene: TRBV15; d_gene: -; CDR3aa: CATSRGGPGNQPQHF
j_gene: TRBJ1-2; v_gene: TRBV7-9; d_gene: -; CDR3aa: CASSLDPGLGYTF
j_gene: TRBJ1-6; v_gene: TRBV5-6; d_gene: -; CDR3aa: CASSPRLGGNSPLHF
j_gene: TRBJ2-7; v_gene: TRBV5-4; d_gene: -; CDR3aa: CASSLAGPSYEQYF
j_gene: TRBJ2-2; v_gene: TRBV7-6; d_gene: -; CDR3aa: CASSLSRAGTTGELFF
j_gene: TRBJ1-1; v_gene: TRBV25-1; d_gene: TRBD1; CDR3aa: CASRPNGDSWNTEAFF
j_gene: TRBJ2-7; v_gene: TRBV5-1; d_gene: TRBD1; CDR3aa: CASSLAPVDRAGEQYF
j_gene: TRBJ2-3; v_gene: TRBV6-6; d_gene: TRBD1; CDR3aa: CASAAGQGATDTQYF
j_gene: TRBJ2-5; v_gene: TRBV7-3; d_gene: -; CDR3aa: CASSLVGSAADSQETQYF
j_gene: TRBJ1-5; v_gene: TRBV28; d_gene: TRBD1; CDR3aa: CASSLSGQGASEGPQHF
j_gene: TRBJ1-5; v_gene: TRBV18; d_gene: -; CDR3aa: CASSPLEGFAQPQHF
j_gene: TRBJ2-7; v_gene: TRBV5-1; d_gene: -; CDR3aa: CASSPVQGTPYEQYF
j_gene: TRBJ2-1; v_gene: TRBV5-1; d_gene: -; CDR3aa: CASSLGGNEQFF
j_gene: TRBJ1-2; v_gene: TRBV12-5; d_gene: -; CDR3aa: CASGLAPNRGYTF